The rows below give T cell receptor beta chains drawn from one sample of a study of blood T cell repertoires in COVID-19. The data were produced by immunoSEQ multiplex PCR, yet TCRdb's version contains in-frame clones alone and is incomplete. The sample records roughly 61,000 clones, 75% to 95% being singletons. Input material: peripheral blood. The origin of the receptors is a man of 80 years or more with acute or convalescent COVID-19. CDR3s include the opening cysteine and the closing phenylalanine or tryptophan. The order of the fields is J gene, clone size, D gene, V gene, CDR3 DNA, CDR3 protein. D genes are given only for firm matches. Clone size is given for some rows only: seen once, a few or many times, or a class if the clone is expanded.

>TRBJ2-2|few|NA|TRBV9
TGTGCCAGCAGCGTAGACGAGGGCGGGGAGCTGTTTTTT
CASSVDEGGELFF
>TRBJ1-2|NA|NA|TRBV7-9
TGTGCCAGCAGCTTAGCACAGCCCGGGGGCTATGGCTACACCTTC
CASSLAQPGGYGYTF
>TRBJ2-5|NA|NA|TRBV7-2
TGTGCCAGCAGCTTAGCGCGTGAGACCCAGTACTTC
CASSLARETQYF
>TRBJ1-2|NA|NA|TRBV5-4
TGTGCCAGCAGCTTGGGGAGGGCTGCTAACTATGGCTACACCTTC
CASSLGRAANYGYTF
>TRBJ1-1|NA|NA|TRBV21-1
TGTGCCAGCAGCCAAACCGGGATCGGAGCTTTCTTT
CASSQTGIGAFF
>TRBJ2-3|few|NA|TRBV21-1
TGTGCCAGCAGCAAAGGGACAGGCCCTCCCGCAGATACGCAGTATTTT
CASSKGTGPPADTQYF
>TRBJ2-5|NA|NA|TRBV30
TGTGCCTGGAGTGTATCGCAGGGGACCCAGTACTTC
CAWSVSQGTQYF
>TRBJ1-5|NA|TRBD1|TRBV19
TGTGCCAGTGGACTGGGACAGCTTCATCAGCCCCAGCATTTT
CASGLGQLHQPQHF
>TRBJ1-6|NA|TRBD1|TRBV28
TGTGCCAGCAGTCCGGGACAGGGATGGAATTCACCCCTCCACTTT
CASSPGQGWNSPLHF
>TRBJ2-7|NA|NA|TRBV6-6
TGTGCCAGCAGTTCCACCCACACCGCCGCCTACGAGCAGTACTTC
CASSSTHTAAYEQYF
>TRBJ2-2|NA|TRBD2|TRBV19
TGTGCCACCTCGGGAGCGGGGGGACCTAACACCGGGGAGCTGTTTTTT
CATSGAGGPNTGELFF